This T cell receptor beta chain is drawn from a study of cytomegalovirus exposure and HLA in healthy donors (dated by TCRdb to 2016 to 2017). Background on the whole study: In an earlier analysis of roughly 590 of the donors, about 260 Gb of sequence data and 90 million to 120 million unique TCR beta sequences from approximately 180 million T cells were reported. Around 320 gigabases of sequencing data and 70 million to 85 million unique TCR sequences were included in an early release covering about 620 HLA-typed donors. Of the 300 to 400 genotyped donors, 81% fell in the genetic ancestry cluster associated with self-reported Caucasian donors. The aim of the study was to test whether cataloging public T cell receptors could identify signatures of past pathogen exposure. The study used immunosequencing to profile the T cell repertoires of about 670 subjects and linked those repertoires to cytomegalovirus serostatus. Besides the first cohort of around 670 subjects, a separate validation cohort made up of roughly 120 different subjects was used. To predict cytomegalovirus infection status, the study brought together high-throughput TCR immunosequencing, statistical association of individual TCRs with disease status, and machine learning. A later analysis re-analyzed previously published TCR beta repertoires from 600 to 850 donors and added high-resolution HLA genotyping to study TCR occurrence patterns. Rather than using new phenotypic data, the later analysis identified candidate immune exposures from TCR beta sequences and from how often those sequences occurred across donors. An earlier analysis of approximately 640 of the donors applied high-throughput TCR beta sequencing to assess whether each TCR beta V gene segment acted as functional or pseudogenic. Donor age, sex, ethnicity and CMV serostatus were collected together with the repertoire data. Genome-wide SNP genotypes for about three fifths of the roughly 670 donors were used in a later genetic analysis, which treated that subset as a discovery cohort. All discovery cohort repertoires had been generated on a single sequencing platform. Class I and class II HLA loci were covered by the typing at four-digit resolution. The number of typed donors differed by locus: about 620-640 for A, B, C, DRB1 and DQB1; about 520 for DQA1; over 600 for DPA1; and roughly 470 for DPB1. Because of strong linkage in the cohort, roughly 5 DR-DQ haplotypes were treated as single units for association and clustering. Across approximately 420 genotyped donors of the cohort, an average of approximately 220,000 unique TCR beta nucleotide sequences per donor were sequenced, and 15% to 20% of those sequences were non-productive.

In regard to this clone: The antigen it binds to is not known. No base quality information exists; no much larger clone differs at one position.

The cohort consisted of 666 healthy bone marrow donors. At the time of sampling, all cohort members were nominally healthy, though unrecorded immune exposures were likely present. The donor was CMV seronegative and was included in the group of around 320 seronegative cohort members. A peripheral blood sample was provided by each donor, and peripheral blood mononuclear cells were used for TCR beta sequencing. The Qiagen DNeasy Blood Extraction Kit was used to extract genomic DNA from the blood cell samples. What the authors observed across the whole study: The sequencing pipeline was judged likely to have produced a cluster of highly shared sequence variants as a technical artifact. A later analysis associated 15,000 to 20,000 TCR beta sequences with specific HLA alleles at a false discovery rate of 0.05. While some public TCRs were present in many individuals, most TCR sequences turned up only very rarely across donors. A later analysis found that TCR association rates varied across HLA loci, with DRB1 alleles showing the most associated TCRs and HLA-C alleles the fewest. In an earlier analysis of some 640 of the donors, most TCR beta V segments were observed in productive rearrangements about 87% or about 30% of the time, broadly matching IMGT annotations. The presence/absence analyses assumed that sequencing depth was roughly uniform across donors, and that assumption may not be true. Three of the identified cytomegalovirus-associated TCR beta chains were confirmed in vitro to be specific for cytomegalovirus antigens. Assigning TCR associations to individual alleles was difficult when HLA alleles, especially DR and DQ, strongly co-occurred. The study listed 150 to 200 TCR beta chains as associated with cytomegalovirus. According to a later analysis, parvovirus B19, influenza, CMV and Epstein-Barr virus appeared linked to several top co-occurrence clusters. The authors suggested that the approach could potentially be generalized to other disease states and immunological phenotypes. Because HLA typing was missing for some donors at each locus, association tests included only the typed subset. CMV serostatus was the only immune exposure information available for the cohort. A later analysis found that HLA-associated TCR beta chains were more clonally expanded and had lower generation probabilities than equally common non-associated chains. A further reported finding was that TCR beta sequences accurately predicted the HLA-A and HLA-B alleles for most subjects in the first cohort. Correlated functional status among segregating V segments might be attributable to linkage disequilibrium, but an unknown experimental factor could not be ruled out. Because counts were too low, more than 15 rarely observed V segments, including chromosome 9 orphons, were left out of the earlier analysis of a few hundred of the donors. In this cohort, only TCR beta chains were sequenced, and detectable features were limited by the absence of alpha or paired-chain data. A later genetic analysis associated a missense DCLRE1C variant with V-gene and J-gene trimming of TCR beta chains, and an independent cohort replicated the association. In both the original and validation cohorts, the classifier was reported to diagnose cytomegalovirus status with high specificity and sensitivity. According to a later genetic analysis, donors in an Asian-associated ancestry cluster had fewer N-insertions in productive TCRs than the approximately 610-donor mean. A later analysis found that most CMV-associated TCR beta chains appeared HLA-restricted, with HLA associations seemingly driven largely by CMV exposure.

Library construction relied on the immunoSEQ multiplex PCR assay. For the multiplex PCR, a mixture combining 60 forward primers for TCR Vbeta segments and 13 reverse primers for TCR Jbeta segments was used. The CDR3 region of rearranged TCR beta genes was amplified from genomic DNA by a multiplex PCR assay. Amplified TCR beta libraries were sequenced as 87-base-pair reads on the Illumina HiSeq System. Processing in the source paper ran as follows. In a later analysis, about 80 million unique TCR beta chains were counted across the 650 to 700 repertoires, and approximately 11 million of these chains were shared by at least two donors. A nearest-neighbor algorithm error-corrected the raw reads and collapsed the reads into unique sequences, merging closely related sequences to remove PCR and sequencing errors. CDR3 sequences were aligned to IMGT reference sequences to assign V, D and J gene segments. For a sequence to be retained, at least a six-nucleotide match to both a V gene segment and a J gene segment was required. A rearrangement counted as productive if the CDR3 had no stop codons and remained in frame with V and J, and every other rearrangement counted as non-productive. CDR3 was defined by IMGT convention, running from the second conserved V-encoded cysteine to the conserved J-encoded phenylalanine. Sequences without an unambiguous match to a single V gene segment were excluded from the earlier analysis of about 600 of the donors. In an earlier analysis of 587 of the donors, a V segment was called functional when productive rearrangements were above 56.7%, and segregating when the standard deviation between donors exceeded 5%. A statistical classification framework was built to diagnose cytomegalovirus status from the catalog of TCR beta chain sequences. In a later analysis, TCR nucleotide sequences were compared against IMGT/GENE-DB human TR gene sequences so that V and J genes could be assigned. Using the TCRdist pipeline, a later analysis assigned CDR3 sequences along with most-parsimonious VDJ recombination scenarios. A later analysis defined each TCR beta chain by its CDR3 amino acid sequence plus V-gene family, and excluded reads lacking a unique V-gene family. As a way to deal with suspected cross-contamination and a sequencing artifact, a later analysis dropped roughly 620 nucleotide sequences that were highly shared and had low generation probability. In a later analysis, a clonal expansion index was calculated for each public chain from normalized within-repertoire ranks of inferred template counts. In a later analysis, generation probabilities were computed with a VDJ recombination model fitted to out-of-frame rearrangements, and the resulting probabilities were checked against IGoR. Hypergeometric tests were used in a later analysis to score TCR-TCR, TCR-HLA and TCR-CMV co-occurrence, with a repertoire-size bias correction applied to the TCR pairs. To estimate false discovery rates, a later analysis permuted the HLA or CMV assignments 20 times. In a later analysis, co-occurring TCRs were grouped using DBSCAN, with TCRdist sequence similarity added in when clustering inside HLA-allele-positive subsets. Repertoires with fewer than 30,000 or more than 120,000 public chains, plus five repertoires with anomalous nucleotide sharing, were excluded from co-occurrence clustering. TCRdb carries this immuneACCESS record with in-frame sequences only. Its versions omit some clonotypes, under half of them owing to an unresolved V gene in the studies checked, with the rest unexplained. From that table come the V and J calls and clone size; the DNA was used to work out D and trimming. This sample lists around 98,000 clones; approximately 79% were detected once. The ten largest clones represent around 3.8% of the sample.

The specimen sequenced was PBMCs. This receptor was taken from a woman in her thirties or forties in good health and CMV-seronegative.

The CDR3 sequence is CSVVGGNEQFF. The DNA reads TGCAGCGTTGTAGGCGGGAATGAGCAGTTCTTC. The chain couples TRBV29-1 to TRBJ2-1; perhaps TRBD2 is the D gene, with 5 bases matching. The germline ends are 8 bases apart after V is trimmed by 4 bases and J by 7 bases. The germline V gene specifies SQVTM as CDR1 and ANQGSEA as CDR2. The CDR3, from cysteine to phenylalanine, totals 11 residues. The sequence is cut down to CDR3 DNA, 33 bases in frame from base 1.